One and the same sample provided the 26 T cell receptor beta chains below, sequenced in a study of cytomegalovirus exposure and HLA in healthy donors. PCR involved 60 Vbeta and 13 Jbeta primers. TCRdb's table, derived via immunoSEQ multiplex PCR, lists solely in-frame clones and lacks some. The sample consists of over 200,000 clones, around 89% of them appearing once. The sequenced sample was PBMCs. Receptor source: a woman between 18 and 30 years old in good health and CMV-seronegative.

The J gene is TRBJ1-2, the V gene TRBV28, with 9 positions matching TRBD1. The germline gives CDR1 MDHEN, CDR2 SYDVKM. CDR3 size: 14 residues. J was trimmed by 2 bases and V by 5 bases; bases with no gene match: 3. The CDR3 DNA follows: TGTGCCAGCAGTACCGGGACAGGGAACTATGGCTACACCTTC. Translated: CASSTGTGNYGYTF.

V is TRBV27 and J is TRBJ2-3; 12 bases agree with TRBD2. This CDR3 comprises 15 residues. Germline lookup yields CDR1 MNHEY and CDR2 SMNVEV (reference sequence). V lost 3 bases, J lost 6 bases, and 4 bases stayed unmatched. CDR3 loop: CASSFQTSGGDTQYF. The DNA of the CDR3 is TGTGCCAGCAGTTTCCAGACTAGCGGGGGTGATACGCAGTATTTT.

The genes are TRBV10-3 and TRBJ1-3; 9 bases are a match to TRBD1. Germline V lookup: CDR1 ENHRY, CDR2 SYGVKD. The CDR3 totals 14 residues. With 4 bases clipped from V and 6 bases from J, the junction kept 4 bases outside the gene matches. The CDR3 is CAISGDRDVNTIYF. In nucleotides, the CDR3 is TGTGCCATCAGTGGGGACAGGGATGTAAACACCATATATTTT.

The chain links TRBV18 to TRBJ2-7, with 11 positions matching TRBD1. V lost 4 bases, J lost 1 base, and 3 bases stayed unmatched. CDR1 is KGHSH and CDR2 is LQKENI in the germline V gene. The CDR3 extends over 15 amino acids. This CDR3 is CASSLGQGASYEQYF. CDR3 nucleotide sequence: TGTGCCAGCTCACTCGGACAGGGGGCTTCCTACGAGCAGTACTTC. The variable domain in full, completed from reference TRBV18 and TRBJ2-7, reads NAGVMQNPRHLVRRRGQEARLRCSPMKGHSHVYWYRQLPEEGLKFMVYLQKENIIDESGMPKERFSAEFPKEGPSILRIQQVVRGDSAAYFCASSLGQGASYEQYFGPGTRLTVT.

V is TRBV14 and J is TRBJ2-1, with 10 positions matching TRBD2. The germline V gene encodes CDR1 SGHDN and CDR2 FVKESK. The CDR3 contains 15 residues. J gave up 9 bases and V 3 bases, and 8 bases lay outside the gene matches. The CDR3 DNA sequence: TGTGCCAGCAGCCATAGCGGGAGGACATCCGGTGAGCAGTTCTTC. Amino acid sequence: CASSHSGRTSGEQFF.

The J gene is TRBJ1-1, the V gene TRBV7-9; 9 bases are shared with TRBD1. Per germline, CDR1 SEHNR and CDR2 FQNEAQ (reference sequence). The trim removed 1 base at V and 0 bases at J, leaving 12 bases unmatched. This CDR3 is 19 amino acids long. CDR3 residues: CASSLGRIGQGTLNTEAFF. The DNA of the CDR3 is TGTGCCAGCAGCTTAGGGAGGATAGGACAGGGGACTTTGAACACTGAAGCTTTCTTT.

The rearrangement links TRBV7-6 to TRBJ1-1, with 7 bases lining up with TRBD1. Trimming cost V 5 bases and J 5 bases; bases outside gene matches: 5. CDR1 and CDR2 (germline): SGHVS, FNYEAQ. The CDR3 consists of 13 residues. In DNA, the CDR3 is TGTGCCAGCAGCCGGGCAGGGGGAACTGAAGCTTTCTTT. This codes for CASSRAGGTEAFF.

The chain couples TRBV4-2 to TRBJ2-4, with D maybe TRBD2 (5 bases). The germline V and J ends were trimmed by 0 bases and 7 bases, with 10 bases remaining between them. The CDR3 spans 14 residues. CDR1 is LGHNA and CDR2 is YNFKEQ in the germline V gene. The CDR3 DNA reads TGTGCCAGCAGCCAAGATCTGTCGGGGAACATTCAGTACTTC. The encoded protein is CASSQDLSGNIQYF.

This clone has only one observation. The rearrangement links TRBV7-9 to TRBJ2-7; 7 nucleotides align to TRBD1. In germline, CDR1 is SEHNR, CDR2 FQNEAQ (reference sequence). CDR3 length: 13 amino acids. Unmatched junction bases numbered 7, after V lost 5 bases and J lost 6 bases. In DNA, the CDR3 is TGTGCCAGCAGCCCATCGACAGGGCTCGAGCAGTACTTC. The encoded protein is CASSPSTGLEQYF.

The chain uses TRBV5-6 and TRBJ1-1, with a possible D match to TRBD1 (5 bases). V was trimmed by 3 bases and J by 7 bases, leaving 13 bases between them. There are 13 residues in the CDR3. Germline V gene data show CDR1 as SGHDT and CDR2 as YYEEEE. DNA of the CDR3: TGTGCCAGCAGCTATGGGGCCCCAGGTGAAGCTTTCTTT. This codes for CASSYGAPGEAFF.

This rearrangement joins TRBV19 to TRBJ1-2; 9 bases match TRBD1. Unmatched junction bases numbered 8, after V lost 8 bases and J lost 4 bases. Germline CDR1 reads LNHDA; CDR2 reads SQIVND (reference sequence). CDR3 length: 14 amino acids. The CDR3 reads CASRPGQGLYGYTF. In DNA, the CDR3 is TGTGCCAGTCGGCCGGGACAGGGCCTCTATGGCTACACCTTC.

CDR3 in amino acids: CASSPEEAATYGYTF. As DNA, the CDR3 is TGCGCCAGCAGCCCCGAGGAGGCGGCCACGTATGGCTACACCTTC. V gene TRBV5-1 combines with J gene TRBJ1-2; D unresolved. V shed 4 bases and J shed 5 bases, with 18 bases lying between them. CDR1 is SGHRS and CDR2 is YFSETQ in the germline V gene. CDR3 size: 15 residues.

Worth noting for this clone: Distinct nucleotide sequences in the sample also encode this CDR3. The rearrangement links TRBV5-1 to TRBJ1-2, with a weak D call TRBD1 (5 bases). This CDR3 has 13 amino acids. The V gene lost 0 bases and the J gene lost 2 bases, with 5 bases spanning the gap. The germline V gene has CDR1 SGHRS and CDR2 YFSETQ. The CDR3 reads CASSLGQNYGYTF. In DNA, the CDR3 is TGCGCCAGCAGCTTGGGACAGAACTATGGCTACACCTTC. The full variable domain, rest sourced from reference TRBV5-1 and TRBJ1-2, is KAGVTQTPRYLIKTRGQQVTLSCSPISGHRSVSWYQQTPGQGLQFLFEYFSETQRNKGNFPGRFSGRQFSNSRSEMNVSTLELGDSALYLCASSLGQNYGYTFGSGTRLTVV.

The chain uses TRBV4-1 and TRBJ2-1, with D perhaps TRBD2 (6 bases). The CDR3 runs to 18 residues. The germline V gene encodes CDR1 MGHRA and CDR2 YSYEKL. The germline V and J ends were trimmed by 1 base and 4 bases, with 20 bases remaining between them. CDR3 DNA: TGCGCCAGCAGCCAAGCTTTTAGCGGAGCACACTATTACAATGAGCAGTTCTTC. This codes for CASSQAFSGAHYYNEQFF.

This chain links TRBV6-1 with TRBJ1-2; no clear D gene. This CDR3 comprises 13 residues. Germline CDR1 is MNHNS and CDR2 is SASEGT. V was trimmed by 0 bases and J by 5 bases, leaving 7 bases between them. The CDR3 is CASSEARGYGYTF. DNA for the CDR3: TGTGCCAGCAGTGAAGCGAGAGGTTATGGCTACACCTTC.

This chain connects TRBV11-3 to TRBJ2-4, with D perhaps TRBD2 (5 bases). Germline CDR1 is SGHNT and CDR2 is YENEEA. Trimming shortened V by 2 bases and J by 3 bases, and 17 bases separated the two germline ends. This CDR3 is built from 17 residues. The CDR3: CASSLSLRRVVKNIQYF. The CDR3 region has the DNA TGTGCCAGCAGCTTAAGTCTCAGGCGGGTCGTCAAAAACATTCAGTACTTC. Looking up the rest from reference TRBV11-3 and TRBJ2-4 gives the full variable domain: EAGVVQSPRYKIIEKKQPVAFWCNPISGHNTLYWYLQNLGQGPELLIRYENEEAVDDSQLPKDRFSAERLKGVDSTLKIQPAELGDSAVYLCASSLSLRRVVKNIQYFGAGTRLSVL.

The CDR3 bases are TGCAGCGTTGAGTATATCACCGGGGAGCTGTTTTTT. Its protein product is CSVEYITGELFF. The chain joins TRBV29-1 to TRBJ2-2, with unresolved D. CDR3 length: 12 amino acids. The V gene's germline CDR1 is SQVTM and CDR2 ANQGSEA. V was clipped by 3 bases and J by 4 bases, with 6 bases between them.

The chain uses TRBV5-1 and TRBJ2-2, with D perhaps matching TRBD2 (5 bases). From germline, CDR1 is SGHRS and CDR2 YFSETQ. The CDR3 consists of 14 residues. V was shortened by 2 bases and J by 6 bases, with 11 bases between the two germline ends. The CDR3, as DNA: TGCGCCAGCAGCTTAGTCGCGGGCTCCGGGGAGCTGTTTTTT. Encoded protein: CASSLVAGSGELFF.

This clone came up once. The chain has TRBV7-3 and TRBJ2-1, with D possibly matching TRBD2 (5 bases). The V gene lost 5 bases and the J gene lost 8 bases, with 19 bases spanning the gap. Germline CDR1 reads SGHTA; CDR2 reads FQGTGA. There are 15 residues in the CDR3. This CDR3 reads CASSREGLSSDEQFF. The CDR3 DNA reads as TGTGCCAGCAGCAGAGAGGGCCTCTCCTCGGATGAGCAGTTCTTC.

This rearrangement joins TRBV4-3 to TRBJ2-7; D might be TRBD1 (6 bases). Germline assignment: CDR1 LGHNA and CDR2 YSLEER. This CDR3 region has 14 residues. V was shortened by 2 bases and J by 2 bases, with 10 bases between the two germline ends. CDR3 region: CASSQSDSTYEQYF. As DNA, the CDR3 is TGCGCCAGCAGCCAATCGGACAGCACCTACGAGCAGTACTTC.

This chain uses TRBV7-2 with TRBJ1-2, with a tentative D call TRBD1 (6 bases). Germline loops: CDR1 SGHTA, CDR2 FQGNSA. V was shortened by 1 base and J by 7 bases, with 13 bases between the two germline ends. The CDR3 loop spans 14 amino acids. The CDR3 loop reads CASSLEGTRGGYTF. CDR3 coding DNA: TGTGCCAGCAGCTTAGAGGGGACACGCGGTGGCTACACCTTC.

The chain couples TRBV9 to TRBJ2-1; D not certain. CDR1 is SGDLS and CDR2 is YYNGEE in the germline V gene. The CDR3 totals 14 residues. Trimming left V 4 bases short and J 2 bases short, with 10 bases between. CDR3: CASSSRTPYNEQFF. CDR3 nucleotides: TGTGCCAGCAGCTCAAGAACACCCTACAATGAGCAGTTCTTC.

This clone has a single count. The V call is TRBV6-5, the J call TRBJ1-4; D may be TRBD1 (5 bases). Germline CDR1 reads MNHEY; CDR2 reads SVGAGI. Trimming removed 2 bases at V and 4 bases at J, with 8 bases between. The CDR3 contains 14 residues. CDR3 bases: TGTGCCAGCAGTTACGTCAGGGTTAATGAAAAACTGTTTTTT. Translated: CASSYVRVNEKLFF.

The chain has TRBV5-6 and TRBJ1-1; D gene ambiguous. Germline lookup yields CDR1 SGHDT and CDR2 YYEEEE. Trimming stripped 4 bases from V and 0 bases from J, with 13 bases between. CDR3 length equals 15 residues. The CDR3 bases are TGTGCCAGCAGCCCGGCGGTAAGTCTGAACACTGAAGCTTTCTTT. Translation gives CASSPAVSLNTEAFF.

The chain has TRBV11-2 and TRBJ2-1, with D unresolved. The CDR3 covers 13 residues. Germline values: CDR1 SGHAT, CDR2 FQNNGV. With 4 bases removed from V and 9 bases from J, the gap between germline ends came to 13 bases. The CDR3 DNA sequence: TGTGCCAGCAGCTCCCCCCGCACTCTTGAGCAGTTCTTC. Protein: CASSSPRTLEQFF. Full variable domain (missing parts from reference TRBV11-2 and TRBJ2-1): EAGVAQSPRYKIIEKRQSVAFWCNPISGHATLYWYQQILGQGPKLLIQFQNNGVVDDSQLPKDRFSAERLKGVDSTLKIQPAKLEDSAVYLCASSSPRTLEQFFGPGTRLTVL.

Comment on this clone: A junction end diverges from the germline sequence, so it may reflect a read error. J is TRBJ2-7 and V is TRBV2; weak D call: TRBD1 (5 bases). This CDR3 is built from 13 residues. The germline gives CDR1 SNHLY, CDR2 FYNNEI. The CDR3 nucleotides are TGTGTCAGCAGAGCGACAGTAGGCTACGAGCAGTACTTC. Translating it yields CVSRATVGYEQYF.